These T cell receptor beta chains were read from a single sample in a study of T cell responses to AZD1222 COVID-19 vaccine. The data were produced by immunoSEQ multiplex PCR, yet TCRdb's version contains in-frame clones alone and is incomplete. Of about 99,000 clones detected, around 86% appear once; the ten largest clones hold about 3.1%. The sequenced sample was peripheral blood, obtained 28 days after the second dose of the MenACWY control vaccine. The receptors were sampled from an adult who received the MenACWY meningococcal vaccine as a control. The CDR3 runs from the conserved cysteine through the conserved F or W. Each record gives: J gene, D gene, V gene, CDR3 DNA, CDR3 protein. D genes are given only for firm matches.

TRBJ1-6	.	TRBV3-1/TRBV3-2	TGTGCCAGCAGCCAAGCGACAACAGGGTATTCACCCCTCCACTTT	CASSQATTGYSPLHF
TRBJ1-2	.	TRBV7-2	TGTGCCAGCAGCTTATCTCCCTGGGGGCGCGGTGGGTATGGCTACACCTTC	CASSLSPWGRGGYGYTF
TRBJ1-6	.	TRBV5-1	TGCGCCAGCAGCTTGGGGACAACTAATTCACCCCTCCACTTT	CASSLGTTNSPLHF
TRBJ2-5	.	TRBV5-1	TGCGCCAGCAGCTTGGCCCCGAGAGTGACCTCACAAGAGACCCAGTACTTC	CASSLAPRVTSQETQYF
TRBJ1-4	.	TRBV18	TGTGCCAGCTCATTCGGTTCAACTAATGAAAAACTGTTTTTT	CASSFGSTNEKLFF
TRBJ1-1	.	TRBV6-5	TGTGCCAGCACGACCGTTGTGGACACTGAAGCTTTCTTT	CASTTVVDTEAFF
TRBJ2-5	TRBD1	TRBV4-2	TGTGCCAGCAGCCAAGACGGGACAGGGGCGTGGGAGACCCAGTACTTC	CASSQDGTGAWETQYF
TRBJ2-2	TRBD1	TRBV27	TGCTCCCTAGCCTGGGACAGGGGACCGAACACCGGGGAGCTGTTTTTT	CSLAWDRGPNTGELFF
TRBJ2-7	.	TRBV7-2	TGTGCCAGCAGCGTACCATCCGGGGAGTACGAGCAGTACTTC	CASSVPSGEYEQYF
TRBJ1-1	.	TRBV19	TGTGCCAGTAGTCTCGCAGGGTTTAGGGACACTGAAGCTTTCTTT	CASSLAGFRDTEAFF
TRBJ2-1	TRBD2	TRBV28	TGTGCCATCGGCGGGGGGGCCTTTAGGAATGAGCAGTTCTTC	CAIGGGAFRNEQFF
TRBJ2-7	TRBD2	TRBV7-2	TGTGCCAGCAGCTTAGCCCGGGGGGGGTACGAGCAGTACTTC	CASSLARGGYEQYF